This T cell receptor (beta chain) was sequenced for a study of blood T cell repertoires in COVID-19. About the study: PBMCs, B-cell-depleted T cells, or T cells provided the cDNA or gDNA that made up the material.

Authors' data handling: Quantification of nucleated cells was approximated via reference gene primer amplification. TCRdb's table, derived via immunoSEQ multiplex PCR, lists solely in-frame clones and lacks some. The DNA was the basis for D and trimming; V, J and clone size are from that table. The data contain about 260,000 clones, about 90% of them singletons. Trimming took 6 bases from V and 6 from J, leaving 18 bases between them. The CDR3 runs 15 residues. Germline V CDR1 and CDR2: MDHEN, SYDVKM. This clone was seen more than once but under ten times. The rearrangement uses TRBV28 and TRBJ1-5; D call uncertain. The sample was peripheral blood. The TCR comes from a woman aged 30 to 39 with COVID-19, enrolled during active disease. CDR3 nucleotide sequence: TGTGCCAGCAGCCTCTCCCGGGGAACGGTTCAGCCCCAGCATTTT. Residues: CASSLSRGTVQPQHF.